This entry is about one TCR beta chain. The antigen remains undetermined. These data belong to a study of beta chain features in type 1 diabetes. Regarding the study as a whole: PCR might show a preference for shorter templates, equally across patients and controls. Shorter TCRB CDR3s, moderately but significantly so, marked every one of the four CD4+ subsets in Type 1 diabetes patients.

Without exception, sorted populations had purity beyond 98%. The CDR3 has 13 amino acids. V was pared by 4 bases and J by 7 bases, with 14 bases between. CDR1 is SEHNR, CDR2 FQNEAQ, per germline (reference sequence). All of the isolated RNA was reverse transcribed, so expressed TCRB transcripts were sequenced. Only in-frame clones appear in the TCRdb table, and some are missing; sequencing was by immunoSEQ multiplex PCR. This sample has hundreds of thousands of clones, with roughly an eighth found just once. This TCR came from a man between 18 and 29 years old with type 1 diabetes. The chain links TRBV7-9 to TRBJ2-7; possibly TRBD1 or TRBD2 for D (5 bases each). Sequenced material: naive CD4+ T cells from blood. In nucleotides, the CDR3 is TGTGCCAGCAGCTCCCTCGGGGCTGGGGAGCAGTACTTC. Residues: CASSSLGAGEQYF.